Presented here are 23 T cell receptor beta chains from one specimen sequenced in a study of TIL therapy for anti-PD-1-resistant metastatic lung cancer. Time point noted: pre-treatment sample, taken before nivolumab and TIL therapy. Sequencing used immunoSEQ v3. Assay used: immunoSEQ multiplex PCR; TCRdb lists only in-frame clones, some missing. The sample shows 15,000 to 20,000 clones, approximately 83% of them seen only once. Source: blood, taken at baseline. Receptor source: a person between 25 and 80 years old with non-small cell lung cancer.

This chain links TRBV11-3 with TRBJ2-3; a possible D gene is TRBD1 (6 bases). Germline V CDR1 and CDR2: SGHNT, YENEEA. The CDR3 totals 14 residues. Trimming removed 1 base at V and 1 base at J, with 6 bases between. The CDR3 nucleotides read TGTGCCAGCAGCTTAGGGACAGGCACAGATACGCAGTATTTT. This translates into CASSLGTGTDTQYF.

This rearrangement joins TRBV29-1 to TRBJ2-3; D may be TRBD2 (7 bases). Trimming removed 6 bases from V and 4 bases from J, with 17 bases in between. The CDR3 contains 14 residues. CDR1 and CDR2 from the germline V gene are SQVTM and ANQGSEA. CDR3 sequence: CSVAEGGSADTQYF. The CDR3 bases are TGCAGCGTCGCCGAGGGGGGGAGCGCAGATACGCAGTATTTT.

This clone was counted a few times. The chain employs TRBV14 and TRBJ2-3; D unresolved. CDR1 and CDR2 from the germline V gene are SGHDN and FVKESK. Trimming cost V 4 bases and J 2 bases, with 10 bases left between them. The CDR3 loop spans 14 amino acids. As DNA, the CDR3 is TGTGCCAGCAGCCTTGTCGTTACCACAGATACGCAGTATTTT. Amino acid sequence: CASSLVVTTDTQYF.

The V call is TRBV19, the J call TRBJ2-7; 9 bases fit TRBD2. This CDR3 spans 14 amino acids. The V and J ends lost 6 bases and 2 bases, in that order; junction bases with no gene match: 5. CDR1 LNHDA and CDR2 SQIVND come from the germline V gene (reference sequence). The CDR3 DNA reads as TGTGCCAGTAGGGGCGCTAGCGGGGCCTACGAGCAGTACTTC. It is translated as CASRGASGAYEQYF.

The CDR3 nucleotides are TGTGCCAGCAGTATCGTAGGAGGGTCCGCGACCTACGAGCAGTACTTC. This encodes CASSIVGGSATYEQYF. This chain links TRBV28 with TRBJ2-7; a weak D match, TRBD2 (6 bases). The CDR3 sequence is 16 residues long. Germline assignment: CDR1 MDHEN and CDR2 SYDVKM. The V end was cut by 5 bases, the J end by 2 bases, with 19 bases between. Full variable domain (remainder filled in from reference TRBV28 and TRBJ2-7): DVKVTQSSRYLVKRTGEKVFLECVQDMDHENMFWYRQDPGLGLRLIYFSYDVKMKEKGDIPEGYSVSREKKERFSLILESASTNQTSMYLCASSIVGGSATYEQYFGPGTRLTVT.

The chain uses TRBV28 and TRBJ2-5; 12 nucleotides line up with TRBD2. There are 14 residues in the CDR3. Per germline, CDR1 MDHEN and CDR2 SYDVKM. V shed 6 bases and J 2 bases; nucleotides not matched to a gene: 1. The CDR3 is CASSLAGGQETQYF. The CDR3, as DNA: TGTGCCAGCAGCCTAGCGGGGGGGCAAGAGACCCAGTACTTC. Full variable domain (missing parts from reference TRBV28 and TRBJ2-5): DVKVTQSSRYLVKRTGEKVFLECVQDMDHENMFWYRQDPGLGLRLIYFSYDVKMKEKGDIPEGYSVSREKKERFSLILESASTNQTSMYLCASSLAGGQETQYFGPGTRLLVL.

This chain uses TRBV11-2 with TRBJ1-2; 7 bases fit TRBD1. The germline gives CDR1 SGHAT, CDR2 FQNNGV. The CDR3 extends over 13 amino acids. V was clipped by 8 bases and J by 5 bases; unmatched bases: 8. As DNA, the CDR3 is TGTGCCAGCTCACAGGGGCCAGTATATGGCTACACCTTC. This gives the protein CASSQGPVYGYTF.

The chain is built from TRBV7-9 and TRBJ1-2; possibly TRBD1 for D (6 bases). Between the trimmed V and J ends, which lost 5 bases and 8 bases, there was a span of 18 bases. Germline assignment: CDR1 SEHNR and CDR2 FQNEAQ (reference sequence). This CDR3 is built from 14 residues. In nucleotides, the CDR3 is TGTGCCAGCAGCCCGGACACCTTGGGGGGCGGCTACACCTTC. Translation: CASSPDTLGGGYTF.

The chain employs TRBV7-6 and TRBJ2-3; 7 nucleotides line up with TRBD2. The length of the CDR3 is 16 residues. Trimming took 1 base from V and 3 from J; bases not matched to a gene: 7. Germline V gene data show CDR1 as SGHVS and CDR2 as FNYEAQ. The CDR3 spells CASSLGLAAPTDTQYF. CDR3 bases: TGTGCCAGCAGCTTAGGGCTAGCGGCCCCGACAGATACGCAGTATTTT. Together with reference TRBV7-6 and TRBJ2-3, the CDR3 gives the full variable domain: GAGVSQSPRYKVTKRGQDVALRCDPISGHVSLYWYRQALGQGPEFLTYFNYEAQQDKSGLPNDRFSAERPEGSISTLTIQRTEQRDSAMYRCASSLGLAAPTDTQYFGPGTRLTVL.

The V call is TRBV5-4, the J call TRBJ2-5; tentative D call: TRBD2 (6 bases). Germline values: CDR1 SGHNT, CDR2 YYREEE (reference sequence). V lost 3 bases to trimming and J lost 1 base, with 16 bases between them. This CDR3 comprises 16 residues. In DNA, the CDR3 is TGTGCCAGCAGCTGGCGCGCGACTAGTGGCCAAGAGACCCAGTACTTC. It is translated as CASSWRATSGQETQYF.

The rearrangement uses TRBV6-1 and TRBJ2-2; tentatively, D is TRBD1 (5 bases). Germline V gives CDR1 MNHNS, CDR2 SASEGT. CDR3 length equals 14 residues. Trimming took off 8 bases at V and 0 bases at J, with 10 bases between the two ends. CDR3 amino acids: CASGAEPNTGELFF. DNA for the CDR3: TGTGCCAGCGGGGCGGAACCGAACACCGGGGAGCTGTTTTTT.

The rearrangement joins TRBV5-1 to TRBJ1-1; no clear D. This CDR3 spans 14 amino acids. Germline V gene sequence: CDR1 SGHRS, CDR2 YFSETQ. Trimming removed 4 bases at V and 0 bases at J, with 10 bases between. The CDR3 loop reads CASSPSPLNTEAFF. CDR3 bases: TGCGCCAGCAGCCCTAGCCCTTTGAACACTGAAGCTTTCTTT. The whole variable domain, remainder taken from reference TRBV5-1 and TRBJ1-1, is KAGVTQTPRYLIKTRGQQVTLSCSPISGHRSVSWYQQTPGQGLQFLFEYFSETQRNKGNFPGRFSGRQFSNSRSEMNVSTLELGDSALYLCASSPSPLNTEAFFGQGTRLTVV.

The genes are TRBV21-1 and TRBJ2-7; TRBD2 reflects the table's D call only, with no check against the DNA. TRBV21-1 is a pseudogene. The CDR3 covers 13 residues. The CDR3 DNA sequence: TGTGCCAGCAGCAAGGGAGGGGGGCGCGAGCAGTACTTC. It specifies CASSKGGGREQYF.

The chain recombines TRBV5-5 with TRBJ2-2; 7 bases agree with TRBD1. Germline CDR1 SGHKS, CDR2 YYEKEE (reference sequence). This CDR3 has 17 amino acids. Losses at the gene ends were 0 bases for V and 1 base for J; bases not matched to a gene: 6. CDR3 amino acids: CASSLVGRQGNTGELFF. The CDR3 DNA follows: TGTGCCAGCAGCTTGGTGGGTCGACAGGGGAACACCGGGGAGCTGTTTTTT.

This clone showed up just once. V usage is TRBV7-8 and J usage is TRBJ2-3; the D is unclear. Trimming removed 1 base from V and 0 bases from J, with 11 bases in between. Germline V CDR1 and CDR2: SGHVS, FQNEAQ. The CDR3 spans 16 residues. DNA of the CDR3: TGTGCCAGCAGCTTAGGGGCAGACCCTAGCACAGATACGCAGTATTTT. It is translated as CASSLGADPSTDTQYF.

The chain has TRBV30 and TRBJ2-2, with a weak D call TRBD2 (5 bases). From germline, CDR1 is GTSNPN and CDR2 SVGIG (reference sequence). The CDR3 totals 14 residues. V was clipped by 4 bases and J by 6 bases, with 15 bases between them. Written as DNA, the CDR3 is TGTGCCTGGACGGGGATAAACCCCGCCGGGGAGCTGTTTTTT. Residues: CAWTGINPAGELFF.

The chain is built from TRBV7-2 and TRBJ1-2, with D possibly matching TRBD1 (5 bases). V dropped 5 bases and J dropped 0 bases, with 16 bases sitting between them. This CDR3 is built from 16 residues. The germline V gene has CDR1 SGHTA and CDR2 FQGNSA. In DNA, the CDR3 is TGTGCCAGCAGCCTGAAACTCGGACATTCTAACTATGGCTACACCTTC. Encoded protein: CASSLKLGHSNYGYTF.

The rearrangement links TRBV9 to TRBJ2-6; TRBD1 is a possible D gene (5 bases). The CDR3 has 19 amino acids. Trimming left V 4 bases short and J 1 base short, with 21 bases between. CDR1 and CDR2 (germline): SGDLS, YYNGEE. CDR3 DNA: TGTGCCAGCAGCACTGATATGCGACAGCATCGTTCTGGGGCCAACGTCCTGACTTTC. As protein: CASSTDMRQHRSGANVLTF.

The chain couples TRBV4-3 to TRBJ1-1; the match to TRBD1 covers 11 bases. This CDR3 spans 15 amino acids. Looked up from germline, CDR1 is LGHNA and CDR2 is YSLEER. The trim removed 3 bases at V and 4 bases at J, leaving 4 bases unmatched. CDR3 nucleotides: TGCGCCAGCAGCCAGGACAGGGGGCGTAGCACTGAAGCTTTCTTT. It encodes CASSQDRGRSTEAFF.

DNA for the CDR3: TGTGCCAGCAGCTCCAGGGGTCGCGGGGGCTCTGGAAACACCATATATTTT. Translated, it gives CASSSRGRGGSGNTIYF. V usage is TRBV7-6 and J usage is TRBJ1-3; D is possibly TRBD1 (6 bases). Germline CDR1 and CDR2: SGHVS and FNYEAQ. CDR3 size: 17 residues. Trimming left V 4 bases short and J 0 bases short, with 16 bases between.

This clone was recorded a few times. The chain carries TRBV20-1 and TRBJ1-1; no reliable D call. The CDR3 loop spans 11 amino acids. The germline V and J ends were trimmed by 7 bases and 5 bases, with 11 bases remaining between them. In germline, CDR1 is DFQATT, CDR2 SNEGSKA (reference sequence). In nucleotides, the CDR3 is TGCAGTGTAGGGCGGGAAACTGAAGCTTTCTTT. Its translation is CSVGRETEAFF.

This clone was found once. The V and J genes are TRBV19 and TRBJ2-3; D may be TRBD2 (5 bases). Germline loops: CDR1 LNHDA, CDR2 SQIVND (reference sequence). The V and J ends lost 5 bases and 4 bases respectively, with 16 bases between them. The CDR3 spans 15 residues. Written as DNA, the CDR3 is TGTGCCAGTAGTCTGGCCCACGGGGTTGCAGATACGCAGTATTTT. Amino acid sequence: CASSLAHGVADTQYF.

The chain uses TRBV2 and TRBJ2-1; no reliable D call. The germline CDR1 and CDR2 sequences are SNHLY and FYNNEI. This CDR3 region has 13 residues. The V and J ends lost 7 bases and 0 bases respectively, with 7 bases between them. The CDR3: CASTQSSYNEQFF. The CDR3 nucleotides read TGTGCCAGCACCCAGAGCTCCTACAATGAGCAGTTCTTC.